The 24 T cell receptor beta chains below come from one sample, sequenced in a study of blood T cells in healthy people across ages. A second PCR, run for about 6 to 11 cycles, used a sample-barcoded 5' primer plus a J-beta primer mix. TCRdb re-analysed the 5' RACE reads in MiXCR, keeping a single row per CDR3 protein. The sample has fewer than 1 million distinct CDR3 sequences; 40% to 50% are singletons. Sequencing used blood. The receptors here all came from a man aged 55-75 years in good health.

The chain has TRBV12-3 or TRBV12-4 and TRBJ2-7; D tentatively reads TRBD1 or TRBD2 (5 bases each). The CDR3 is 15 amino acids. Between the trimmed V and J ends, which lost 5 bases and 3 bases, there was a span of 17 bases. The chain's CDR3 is CASSAGPGPGYEQYF. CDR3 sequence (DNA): TGTGCCAGCAGTGCAGGTCCGGGGCCGGGCTACGAGCAGTACTTC.

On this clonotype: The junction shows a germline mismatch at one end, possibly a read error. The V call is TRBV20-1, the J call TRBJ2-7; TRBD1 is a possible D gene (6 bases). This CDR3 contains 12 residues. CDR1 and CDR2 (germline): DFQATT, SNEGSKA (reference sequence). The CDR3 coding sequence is TGCAGTGCCCCCGGGACAAGCTACGAGCGGTACTTC. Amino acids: CSAPGTSYERYF.

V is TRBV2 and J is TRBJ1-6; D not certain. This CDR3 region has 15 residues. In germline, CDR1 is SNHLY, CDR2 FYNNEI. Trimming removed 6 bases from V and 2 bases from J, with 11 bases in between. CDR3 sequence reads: CASSAQGAYNSPLHF. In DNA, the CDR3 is TGTGCCAGCAGCGCTCAAGGCGCCTATAATTCACCCCTCCACTTT. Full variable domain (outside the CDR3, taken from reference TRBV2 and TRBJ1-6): EPEVTQTPSHQVTQMGQEVILRCVPISNHLYFYWYRQILGQKVEFLVSFYNNEISEKSEIFDDQFSVERPDGSNFTLKIRSTKLEDSAMYFCASSAQGAYNSPLHFGNGTRLTVT.

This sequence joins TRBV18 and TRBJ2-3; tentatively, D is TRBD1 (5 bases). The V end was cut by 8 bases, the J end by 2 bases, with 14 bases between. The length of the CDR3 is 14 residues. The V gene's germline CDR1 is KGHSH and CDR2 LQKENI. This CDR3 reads CASTRQIDTDTQYF. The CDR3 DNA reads TGTGCCAGCACCCGACAGATAGACACAGATACGCAGTATTTT.

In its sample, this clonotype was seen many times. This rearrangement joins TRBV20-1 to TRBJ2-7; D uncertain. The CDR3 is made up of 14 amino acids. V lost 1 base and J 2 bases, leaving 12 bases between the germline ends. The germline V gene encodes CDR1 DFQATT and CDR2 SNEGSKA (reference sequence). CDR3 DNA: TGCAGTGCTAGAGTAGGTAGCCAGGCCTACGAGCAGTACTTC. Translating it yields CSARVGSQAYEQYF.

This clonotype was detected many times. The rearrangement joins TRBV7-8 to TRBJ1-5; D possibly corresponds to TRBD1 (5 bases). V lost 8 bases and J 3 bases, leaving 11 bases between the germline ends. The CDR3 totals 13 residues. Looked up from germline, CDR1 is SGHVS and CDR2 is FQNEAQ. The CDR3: CASSRGNNQPQHF. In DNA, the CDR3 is TGTGCCAGCTCGAGGGGAAACAATCAGCCCCAGCATTTT.

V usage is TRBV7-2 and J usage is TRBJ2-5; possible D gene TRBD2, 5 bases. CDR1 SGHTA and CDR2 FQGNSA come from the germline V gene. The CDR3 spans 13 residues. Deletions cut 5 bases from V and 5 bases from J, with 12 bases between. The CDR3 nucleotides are TGTGCCAGCAGCGCGGGCCTCGTGGAGACCCAGTACTTC. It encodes CASSAGLVETQYF. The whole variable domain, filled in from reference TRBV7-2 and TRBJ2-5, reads GAGVSQSPSNKVTEKGKDVELRCDPISGHTALYWYRQSLGQGLEFLIYFQGNSAPDKSGLPSDRFSAERTGGSVSTLTIQRTQQEDSAVYLCASSAGLVETQYFGPGTRLLVL.

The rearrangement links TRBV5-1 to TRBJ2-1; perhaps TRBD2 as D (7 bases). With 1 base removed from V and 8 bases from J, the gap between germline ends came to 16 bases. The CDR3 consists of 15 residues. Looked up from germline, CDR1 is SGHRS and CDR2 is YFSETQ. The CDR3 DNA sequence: TGCGCCAGCAGCTTGCGAGGGGGGGCGGCGGATGAGCAGTTCTTC. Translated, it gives CASSLRGGAADEQFF. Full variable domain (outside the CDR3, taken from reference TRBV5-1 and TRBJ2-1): KAGVTQTPRYLIKTRGQQVTLSCSPISGHRSVSWYQQTPGQGLQFLFEYFSETQRNKGNFPGRFSGRQFSNSRSEMNVSTLELGDSALYLCASSLRGGAADEQFFGPGTRLTVL.

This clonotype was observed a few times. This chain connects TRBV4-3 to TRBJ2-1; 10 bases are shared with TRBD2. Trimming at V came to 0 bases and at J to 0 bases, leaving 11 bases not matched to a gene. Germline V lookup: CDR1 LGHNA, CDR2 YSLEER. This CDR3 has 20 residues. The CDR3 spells CASSQDGVSGGPSSYNEQFF. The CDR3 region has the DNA TGCGCCAGCAGCCAAGACGGGGTTAGCGGGGGGCCGAGCTCCTACAATGAGCAGTTCTTC.

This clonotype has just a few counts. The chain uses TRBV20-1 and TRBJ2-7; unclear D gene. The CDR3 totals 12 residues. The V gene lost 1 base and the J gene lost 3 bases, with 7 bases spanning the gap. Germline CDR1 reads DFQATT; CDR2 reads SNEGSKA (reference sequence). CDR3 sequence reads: CSARGSDYEQYF. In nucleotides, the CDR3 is TGCAGTGCTAGAGGTTCCGACTACGAGCAGTACTTC.

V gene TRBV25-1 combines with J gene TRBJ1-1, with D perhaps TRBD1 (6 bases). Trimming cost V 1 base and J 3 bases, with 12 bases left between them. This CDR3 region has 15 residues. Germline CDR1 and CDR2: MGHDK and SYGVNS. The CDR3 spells CASSESGRGYTEAFF. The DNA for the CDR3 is TGTGCCAGCAGTGAATCTGGCAGGGGATACACTGAAGCTTTCTTT.

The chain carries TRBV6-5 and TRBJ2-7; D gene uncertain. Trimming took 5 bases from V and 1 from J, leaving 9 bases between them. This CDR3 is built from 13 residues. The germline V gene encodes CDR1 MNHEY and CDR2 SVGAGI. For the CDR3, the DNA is TGTGCCAGCAGTGAACAACAATCCTACGAGCAGTACTTC. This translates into CASSEQQSYEQYF.

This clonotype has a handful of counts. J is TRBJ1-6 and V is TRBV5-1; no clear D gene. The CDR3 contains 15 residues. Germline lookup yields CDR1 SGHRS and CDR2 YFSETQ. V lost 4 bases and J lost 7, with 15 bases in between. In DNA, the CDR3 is TGCGCCAGCAGCGCCAGTGGGCCGACGAATTCACCCCTCCACTTT. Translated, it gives CASSASGPTNSPLHF.

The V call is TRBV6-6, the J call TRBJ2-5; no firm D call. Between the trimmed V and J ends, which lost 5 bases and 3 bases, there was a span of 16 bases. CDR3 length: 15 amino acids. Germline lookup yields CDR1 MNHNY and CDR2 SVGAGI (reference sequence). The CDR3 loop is CASSPRSVQKETQYF. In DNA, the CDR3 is TGTGCCAGCAGTCCACGCTCGGTGCAGAAAGAGACCCAGTACTTC.

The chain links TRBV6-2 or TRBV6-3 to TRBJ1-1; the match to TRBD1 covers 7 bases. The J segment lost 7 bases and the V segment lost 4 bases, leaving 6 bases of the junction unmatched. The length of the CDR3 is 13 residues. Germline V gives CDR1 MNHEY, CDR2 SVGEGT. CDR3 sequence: CASSFRQGSEAFF. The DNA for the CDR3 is TGTGCCAGCAGTTTCCGACAGGGCAGTGAAGCTTTCTTT.

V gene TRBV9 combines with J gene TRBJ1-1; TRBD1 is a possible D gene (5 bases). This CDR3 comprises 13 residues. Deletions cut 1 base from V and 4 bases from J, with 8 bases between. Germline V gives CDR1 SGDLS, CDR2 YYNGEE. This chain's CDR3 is CASSVLGGTEAFF. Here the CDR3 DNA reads TGTGCCAGCAGCGTATTGGGGGGCACTGAAGCTTTCTTT.

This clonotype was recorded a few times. CDR3 nucleotide sequence: TGTGCCAGCTTGGGACTAGCGGCCACAGATACGCAGTATTTT. Protein: CASLGLAATDTQYF. This chain uses TRBV27 with TRBJ2-3; 11 nucleotides line up with TRBD2. Germline-derived CDR1 and CDR2 are MNHEY and SMNVEV (reference sequence). The CDR3 is 14 amino acids. Trimming at V came to 8 bases and at J to 2 bases, leaving 3 bases not matched to a gene.

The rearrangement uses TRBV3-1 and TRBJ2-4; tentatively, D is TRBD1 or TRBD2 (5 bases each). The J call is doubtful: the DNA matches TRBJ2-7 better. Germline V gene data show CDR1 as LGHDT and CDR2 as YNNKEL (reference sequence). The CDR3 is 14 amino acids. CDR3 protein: CASSLLRDGGEQYF. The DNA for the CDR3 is TGTGCCAGCAGCCTGTTAAGGGACGGTGGCGAGCAGTACTTC.

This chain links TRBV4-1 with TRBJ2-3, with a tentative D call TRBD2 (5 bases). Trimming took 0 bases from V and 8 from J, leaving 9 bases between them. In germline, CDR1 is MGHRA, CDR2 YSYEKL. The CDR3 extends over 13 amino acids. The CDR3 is CASSQDRESTQYF. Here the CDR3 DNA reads TGCGCCAGCAGCCAAGATAGGGAGAGTACGCAGTATTTT.

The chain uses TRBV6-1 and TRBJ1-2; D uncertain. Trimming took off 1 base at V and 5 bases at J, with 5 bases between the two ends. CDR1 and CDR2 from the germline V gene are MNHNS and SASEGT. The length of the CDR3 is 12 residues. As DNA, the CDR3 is TGTGCCAGCAGTGAAGGGGTATATGGCTACACCTTC. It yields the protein CASSEGVYGYTF.

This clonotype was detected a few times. CDR3 sequence (DNA): TGCAGTGCTAAGTCCGGGGGAACACTAGCCAAAAACATTCAGTACTTC. Translated: CSAKSGGTLAKNIQYF. This chain uses TRBV20-1 with TRBJ2-4, with D possibly TRBD2 on 6 matching bases. This CDR3 has 16 residues. CDR1 is DFQATT, CDR2 SNEGSKA, per germline (reference sequence). The V end was cut by 4 bases, the J end by 0 bases, with 16 bases between.

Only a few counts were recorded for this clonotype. CDR3: CASKTRDEQFF. The DNA for the CDR3 is TGTGCCAGCAAAACGAGGGATGAGCAGTTCTTC. This sequence joins TRBV28 and TRBJ2-1, with D tentatively TRBD2 (5 bases). CDR3 length: 11 amino acids. V was pared by 7 bases and J by 8 bases, with 9 bases between. Germline-derived CDR1 and CDR2 are MDHEN and SYDVKM.

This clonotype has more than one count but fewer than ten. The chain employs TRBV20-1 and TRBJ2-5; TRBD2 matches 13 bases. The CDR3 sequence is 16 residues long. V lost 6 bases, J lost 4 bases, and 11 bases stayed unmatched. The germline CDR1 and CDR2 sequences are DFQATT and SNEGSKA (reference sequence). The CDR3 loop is CSARATSGGYLETQYF. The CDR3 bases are TGCAGTGCAAGGGCGACTAGCGGGGGGTATTTAGAGACCCAGTACTTC.

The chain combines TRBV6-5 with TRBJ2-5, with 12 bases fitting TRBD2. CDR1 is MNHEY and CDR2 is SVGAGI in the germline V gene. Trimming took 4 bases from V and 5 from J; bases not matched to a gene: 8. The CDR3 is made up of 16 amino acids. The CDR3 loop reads CASSFLTSGGRETQYF. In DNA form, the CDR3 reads TGTGCCAGCAGTTTCCTGACTAGCGGGGGTCGGGAGACCCAGTACTTC.